These 3 T cell receptor beta chains were all obtained from the same sample, sequenced in a study of OX40 agonist ivuxolimab in advanced cancers. Data came from immunoSEQ multiplex PCR; TCRdb stores just in-frame clones and leaves some out. The sample has over 45,000 clones, 83% seen once. The specimen comprised CD4+ or CD8+ T cells sorted from blood, sampled in a trial of the OX40 agonist ivuxolimab. All receptors come from an adult with an advanced solid tumor such as melanoma, head and neck, liver or kidney cancer.

The V call is TRBV6-1, the J call TRBJ2-3; D unclear. The CDR3 loop spans 14 amino acids. Germline V gene sequence: CDR1 MNHNS, CDR2 SASEGT. The V gene lost 6 bases and the J gene lost 4 bases, with 14 bases spanning the gap. The DNA for the CDR3 is TGTGCCAGCAGCCCATTCTCTTCCCCAGATACGCAGTATTTT. The encoded protein is CASSPFSSPDTQYF.

The chain carries TRBV7-2 and TRBJ2-2; D unresolved. The CDR3 is 15 residues long. Germline CDR1 and CDR2: SGHTA and FQGNSA. V lost 1 base, J lost 0 bases, and 6 bases lay in between. This chain's CDR3 is CASSLGQPNTGELFF. Here the CDR3 DNA reads TGTGCCAGCAGCTTAGGACAACCGAACACCGGGGAGCTGTTTTTT.

Only one count was recorded for this clone. The genes are TRBV30 and TRBJ2-5, with D maybe TRBD1 (6 bases). The germline CDR1 and CDR2 sequences are GTSNPN and SVGIG (reference sequence). This CDR3 spans 14 amino acids. Trimming took off 3 bases at V and 9 bases at J, with 20 bases between the two ends. The CDR3 is CAWSAGTTRGSQYF. The CDR3 coding sequence is TGTGCCTGGAGCGCTGGGACAACCCGAGGGTCCCAGTACTTC. Full variable domain (rest looked up from reference TRBV30 and TRBJ2-5): SQTIHQWPATLVQPVGSPLSLECTVEGTSNPNLYWYRQAAGRGLQLLFYSVGIGQISSEVPQNLSASRPQDRQFILSSKKLLLSDSGFYLCAWSAGTTRGSQYFGPGTRLLVL.